These T cell receptor beta chains were read from a single sample in a study of blood T cell repertoires in COVID-19. Method: immunoSEQ multiplex PCR; TCRdb's copy keeps in-frame clones and lacks some. This sample has more than 85,000 clones; 82% occur once, and the top ten carry 18%. The sequencing sample was made of peripheral blood. The receptors derive from a man older than 75 with acute or convalescent COVID-19. The CDR3 runs from the conserved cysteine through the conserved F or W.

V gene: TRBV28; CDR3 protein: CASVAQGRNTEAFF
V gene: TRBV5-1; CDR3 protein: CASSLSVNNEQFF
V gene: TRBV5-1; CDR3 protein: CASSVSGELGYEQYF
V gene: TRBV9; CDR3 protein: CASSVDSSRTGELFF
V gene: TRBV5-1; CDR3 protein: CASSQSGGRQPQHF
V gene: TRBV27; CDR3 protein: CASAPGGNTGELFF
V gene: TRBV27; CDR3 protein: CASSLSQGAGEKLFF
V gene: TRBV4-3; CDR3 protein: CASSHPPGPSGGRRDTQYF
V gene: TRBV6-5; CDR3 protein: CASSSPGRGQETQYF
V gene: TRBV7-7; CDR3 protein: CASSLGGAGGEQYF